These 18 T cell receptor beta chains share one sample of origin, sequenced in a study of shared clonotypes between healthy human individuals. TCRdb's table, derived via immunoSEQ multiplex PCR, lists solely in-frame clones and lacks some. This table has roughly 2,000,000 clones, about 94% appearing once. Naive CD8 cells lacked CD45RO and underwent positive selection for CCR7, leaving out terminally differentiated effector memory CD45RA+ cells. Input material: naive CD8+ T cells sorted from blood. The receptors shown here come from a man younger than 35 in good health.

The chain is built from TRBV5-6 and TRBJ2-5, with D maybe TRBD1 (6 bases). Germline V gene data show CDR1 as SGHDT and CDR2 as YYEEEE. V lost 4 bases to trimming and J lost 3 bases, with 10 bases between them. The CDR3 has 13 amino acids. For the CDR3, the DNA is TGTGCCAGCAGCATGGGACACGAAGAGACCCAGTACTTC. Encoded protein: CASSMGHEETQYF.

The V gene is TRBV9, the J gene TRBJ2-5; TRBD2 matches 9 bases. The CDR3 has 17 amino acids. V was clipped by 0 bases and J by 2 bases; unmatched bases: 8. Germline V gene sequence: CDR1 SGDLS, CDR2 YYNGEE. CDR3 protein: CASSVVGAGGSQETQYF. CDR3 DNA sequence: TGTGCCAGCAGCGTAGTGGGAGCGGGGGGTTCACAAGAGACCCAGTACTTC.

The chain links TRBV25-1 to TRBJ1-2, with 7 positions matching TRBD1. The germline gives CDR1 MGHDK, CDR2 SYGVNS. V was clipped by 8 bases and J by 8 bases; unmatched bases: 5. The CDR3 has 11 amino acids. CDR3 protein: CASGGGRGYTF. The DNA of the CDR3 is TGTGCCAGCGGAGGGGGCAGGGGCTACACCTTC.

Regarding this clone: At the DNA level, this CDR3 is encoded by other sequences in the same sample as well. The V and J genes are TRBV29-1 and TRBJ1-2; possibly TRBD1 for D (5 bases). The CDR3 length is 12 residues. Germline V lookup: CDR1 SQVTM, CDR2 ANQGSEA. With 0 bases removed from V and 3 bases from J, the gap between germline ends came to 5 bases. The CDR3: CSVEDRDYGYTF. The CDR3 DNA sequence: TGCAGCGTTGAAGACAGGGACTATGGCTACACCTTC.

This chain joins TRBV27 and TRBJ1-3, with D hard to call. Trimming took 8 bases from V and 1 from J, leaving 3 bases between them. CDR3 length: 11 amino acids. In germline, CDR1 is MNHEY, CDR2 SMNVEV (reference sequence). CDR3 protein: CASASGNTIYF. CDR3 DNA sequence: TGTGCCAGCGCATCTGGAAACACCATATATTTT.

The rearrangement uses TRBV28 and TRBJ1-1; D gene unclear. CDR1 is MDHEN and CDR2 is SYDVKM in the germline V gene. V lost 5 bases to trimming and J lost 2 bases, with 12 bases between them. The CDR3 runs to 14 residues. CDR3 in amino acids: CASSRRSINTEAFF. The CDR3 coding sequence is TGTGCCAGCAGTCGCAGATCAATAAACACTGAAGCTTTCTTT.

The chain has TRBV15 and TRBJ2-3; possible D gene TRBD2, 6 bases. The CDR3 is 14 residues long. The germline V gene encodes CDR1 LNHNV and CDR2 YYDKDF (reference sequence). Written as DNA, the CDR3 is TGTGCTTCCCAAGAGGCGGGAACCACAGATACGCAGTATTTT. Translating it yields CASQEAGTTDTQYF.

The J gene is TRBJ1-2, the V gene TRBV4-1, with D possibly TRBD1 on 5 matching bases. CDR3 size: 16 residues. The germline V and J ends were trimmed by 4 bases and 4 bases, with 19 bases remaining between them. The V gene's germline CDR1 is MGHRA and CDR2 YSYEKL. CDR3 coding DNA: TGCGCCAGCAGCCGCACCGGCCGGGACGCAGTCTATGGCTACACCTTC. Encoded protein: CASSRTGRDAVYGYTF.

The chain couples TRBV5-6 to TRBJ1-6; weak D call: TRBD1 (5 bases). V was clipped by 4 bases and J by 6 bases, with 20 bases between them. CDR3 length: 17 residues. CDR1 and CDR2 from the germline V gene are SGHDT and YYEEEE. As DNA, the CDR3 is TGTGCCAGCAGCCCAGCGGGCTCTCCTAGGGGTAATTCACCCCTCCACTTT. Protein: CASSPAGSPRGNSPLHF.

The chain employs TRBV6-1 and TRBJ1-1; the D gene is possibly TRBD1 (5 bases). This CDR3 spans 13 amino acids. Germline V gives CDR1 MNHNS, CDR2 SASEGT. V was cut by 6 bases and J by 6 bases, with 14 bases left in between. The CDR3 reads CASSAGGTPEAFF. The CDR3 DNA follows: TGTGCCAGCAGCGCTGGGGGAACCCCTGAAGCTTTCTTT.

The rearrangement links TRBV19 to TRBJ1-1; D unresolved. The CDR3 runs 14 residues. V lost 7 bases and J 0 bases, leaving 12 bases between the germline ends. Germline V gives CDR1 LNHDA, CDR2 SQIVND (reference sequence). The DNA of the CDR3 is TGTGCCAGTATCCCGACGGCTTTGAACACTGAAGCTTTCTTT. It translates to CASIPTALNTEAFF. Full variable domain (rest looked up from reference TRBV19 and TRBJ1-1): DGGITQSPKYLFRKEGQNVTLSCEQNLNHDAMYWYRQDPGQGLRLIYYSQIVNDFQKGDIAEGYSVSREKKESFPLTVTSAQKNPTAFYLCASIPTALNTEAFFGQGTRLTVV.

This rearrangement joins TRBV5-1 to TRBJ2-5, with 7 bases that match TRBD1. J gave up 2 bases and V 0 bases, and 4 bases lay outside the gene matches. The V gene's germline CDR1 is SGHRS and CDR2 YFSETQ. The CDR3 loop spans 15 amino acids. Here the CDR3 reads CASSLEGALQETQYF. The CDR3 DNA sequence: TGCGCCAGCAGCTTGGAGGGGGCATTGCAAGAGACCCAGTACTTC. Variable domain in full (rest from reference TRBV5-1 and TRBJ2-5): KAGVTQTPRYLIKTRGQQVTLSCSPISGHRSVSWYQQTPGQGLQFLFEYFSETQRNKGNFPGRFSGRQFSNSRSEMNVSTLELGDSALYLCASSLEGALQETQYFGPGTRLLVL.

The rearrangement uses TRBV7-9 and TRBJ2-1, with D perhaps matching TRBD1 or TRBD2 (5 bases each). The V end lost 5 bases, the J end lost 7 bases, and 12 bases lay between the germline ends. The CDR3 spans 13 residues. Germline V lookup: CDR1 SEHNR, CDR2 FQNEAQ (reference sequence). The CDR3 sequence is CASSGARENEQFF. In DNA, the CDR3 is TGTGCCAGCAGCGGTGCCAGGGAGAATGAGCAGTTCTTC.

The gene calls are TRBV5-4 and TRBJ1-5; D remains unclear. Germline V CDR1 and CDR2: SGHNT, YYREEE (reference sequence). CDR3 length equals 20 residues. Trimming pared 1 base from V and 0 bases from J, leaving 23 bases between. The CDR3, as DNA: TGTGCCAGCAGCTTGAAGGCAGGACTATTGGTCCGGTATAGCAATCAGCCCCAGCATTTT. It specifies CASSLKAGLLVRYSNQPQHF.

V is TRBV6-5 and J is TRBJ2-5; TRBD1 agrees at 7 bases. V shed 2 bases, J shed 1 base, and the junction held 7 bases outside the gene matches. The CDR3 covers 16 residues. Germline V gene sequence: CDR1 MNHEY, CDR2 SVGAGI. CDR3 coding DNA: TGTGCCAGCAGTTACGACCTGAACAGGGGCCAAGAGACCCAGTACTTC. This translates into CASSYDLNRGQETQYF.

The rearrangement uses TRBV2 and TRBJ2-1, with D tentatively TRBD2 (6 bases). The CDR3 extends over 15 amino acids. The V gene's germline CDR1 is SNHLY and CDR2 FYNNEI. V was trimmed by 4 bases and J by 0 bases, leaving 10 bases between them. The CDR3 sequence is CASSGVEGSYNEQFF. In nucleotides, the CDR3 is TGTGCCAGCAGTGGGGTGGAGGGCTCCTACAATGAGCAGTTCTTC.

V usage is TRBV5-6 and J usage is TRBJ2-7, with TRBD2 identical over 7 bases. Per the germline V gene, CDR1 is SGHDT and CDR2 is YYEEEE. V was pared by 4 bases and J by 5 bases, with 9 bases of the junction left unmatched. The CDR3 extends over 14 amino acids. This chain's CDR3 is CASSLILAIHEQYF. CDR3 nucleotide sequence: TGTGCCAGCAGCCTAATACTAGCGATCCACGAGCAGTACTTC.

J is TRBJ2-7 and V is TRBV7-9; TRBD1 aligns across 8 bases. Losses at the gene ends were 5 bases for V and 5 bases for J; bases not matched to a gene: 8. The V gene's germline CDR1 is SEHNR and CDR2 FQNEAQ (reference sequence). CDR3 length: 14 residues. The CDR3 nucleotides are TGTGCCAGCAGCCCAAGACAGGGGATTGACGAGCAGTACTTC. Protein product: CASSPRQGIDEQYF.